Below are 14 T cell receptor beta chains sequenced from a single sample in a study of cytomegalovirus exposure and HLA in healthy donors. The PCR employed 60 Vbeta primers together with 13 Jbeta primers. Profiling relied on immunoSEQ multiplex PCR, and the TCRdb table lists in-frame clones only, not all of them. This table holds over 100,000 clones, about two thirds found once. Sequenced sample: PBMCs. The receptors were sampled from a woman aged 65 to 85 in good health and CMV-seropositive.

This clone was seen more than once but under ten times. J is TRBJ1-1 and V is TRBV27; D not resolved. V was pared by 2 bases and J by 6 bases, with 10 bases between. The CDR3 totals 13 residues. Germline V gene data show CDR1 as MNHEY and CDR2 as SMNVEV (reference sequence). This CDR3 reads CASSLMWASEAFF. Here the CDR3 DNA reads TGTGCCAGCAGTTTAATGTGGGCATCTGAAGCTTTCTTT.

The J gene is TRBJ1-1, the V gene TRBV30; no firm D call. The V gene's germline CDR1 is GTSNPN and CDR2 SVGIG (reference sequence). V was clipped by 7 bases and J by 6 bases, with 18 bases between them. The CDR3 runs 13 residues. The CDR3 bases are TGTGCCTCGAAACGGAGGGATGGGGCTGAAGCTTTCTTT. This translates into CASKRRDGAEAFF.

The CDR3 nucleotides read TGCGCCAGCAGCGCACAGGGTTACTCTGGAAACACCATATATTTT. Its protein product is CASSAQGYSGNTIYF. The V and J genes are TRBV5-1 and TRBJ1-3; D is perhaps TRBD1 (6 bases). Trimming stripped 4 bases from V and 0 bases from J, with 11 bases between. Germline V gives CDR1 SGHRS, CDR2 YFSETQ. This CDR3 has 15 residues.

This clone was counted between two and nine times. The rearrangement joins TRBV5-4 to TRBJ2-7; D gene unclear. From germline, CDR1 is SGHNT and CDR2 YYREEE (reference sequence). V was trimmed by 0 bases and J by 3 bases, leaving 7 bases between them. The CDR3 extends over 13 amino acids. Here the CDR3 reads CASSLDSGYEQYF. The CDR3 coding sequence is TGTGCCAGCAGCTTGGACAGTGGCTACGAGCAGTACTTC.

The CDR3 DNA reads as TGTGCCAGCAGCTGGTCTAGTCTTGGCGGGCGTGGGGGCTACACCTTC. The encoded protein is CASSWSSLGGRGGYTF. V is TRBV5-4 and J is TRBJ1-2; no clear D. The V end was cut by 3 bases, the J end by 8 bases, with 23 bases between. Germline CDR1 SGHNT, CDR2 YYREEE (reference sequence). This CDR3 has 16 amino acids.

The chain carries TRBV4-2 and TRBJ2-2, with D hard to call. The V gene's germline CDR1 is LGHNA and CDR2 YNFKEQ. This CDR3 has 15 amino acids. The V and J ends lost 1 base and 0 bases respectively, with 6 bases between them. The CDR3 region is CASSQVSANTGELFF. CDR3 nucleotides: TGTGCCAGCAGCCAAGTCAGTGCGAACACCGGGGAGCTGTTTTTT.

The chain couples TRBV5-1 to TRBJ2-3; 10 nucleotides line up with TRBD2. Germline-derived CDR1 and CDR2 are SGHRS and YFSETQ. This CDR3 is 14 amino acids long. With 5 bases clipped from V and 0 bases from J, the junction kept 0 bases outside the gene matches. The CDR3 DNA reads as TGCGCCAGCAGACTAGCGGGGAGCACAGATACGCAGTATTTT. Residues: CASRLAGSTDTQYF.

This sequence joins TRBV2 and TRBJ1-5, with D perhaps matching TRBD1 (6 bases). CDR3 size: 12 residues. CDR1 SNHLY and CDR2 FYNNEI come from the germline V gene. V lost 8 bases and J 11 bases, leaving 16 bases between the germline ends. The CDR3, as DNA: TGTGCCAGCGGAACCGGGACACCAACCCAGCATTTT. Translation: CASGTGTPTQHF.

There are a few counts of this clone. This chain's CDR3 is CAISANNEQFF. In DNA form, the CDR3 reads TGTGCCATCAGTGCAAACAATGAGCAGTTCTTC. J is TRBJ2-1 and V is TRBV10-3, with D unclear. CDR1 is ENHRY, CDR2 SYGVKD, per germline. V lost 4 bases and J lost 5, with 3 bases in between. The CDR3 length is 11 residues.

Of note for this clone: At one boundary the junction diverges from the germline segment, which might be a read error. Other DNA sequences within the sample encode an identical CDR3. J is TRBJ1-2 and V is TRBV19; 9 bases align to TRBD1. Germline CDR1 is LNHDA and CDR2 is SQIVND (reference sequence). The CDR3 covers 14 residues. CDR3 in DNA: TGTGCCAGTAGTAGGACAGGGGTTGGGCATGGTTACACCTTC. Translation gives CASSRTGVGHGYTF.

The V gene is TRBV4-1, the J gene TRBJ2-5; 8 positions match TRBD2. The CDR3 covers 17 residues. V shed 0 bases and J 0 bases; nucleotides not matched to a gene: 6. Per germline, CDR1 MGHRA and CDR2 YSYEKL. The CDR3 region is CASSQDFPGGNQETQYF. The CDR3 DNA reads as TGCGCCAGCAGCCAAGATTTTCCGGGGGGGAACCAAGAGACCCAGTACTTC.

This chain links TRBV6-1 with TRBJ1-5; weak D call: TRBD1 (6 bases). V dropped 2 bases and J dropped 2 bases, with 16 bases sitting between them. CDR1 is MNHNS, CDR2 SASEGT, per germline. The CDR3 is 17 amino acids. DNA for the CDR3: TGTGCCAGCAGTGAAATAACAGGGTTTAGTGGCAATCAGCCCCAGCATTTT. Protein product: CASSEITGFSGNQPQHF.

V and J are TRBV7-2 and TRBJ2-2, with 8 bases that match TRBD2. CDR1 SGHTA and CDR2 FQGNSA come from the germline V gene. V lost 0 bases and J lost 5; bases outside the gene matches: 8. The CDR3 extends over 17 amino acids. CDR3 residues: CASSLAIVSGGTGELFF. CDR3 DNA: TGTGCCAGCAGCTTAGCGATCGTGAGCGGGGGTACCGGGGAGCTGTTTTTT.

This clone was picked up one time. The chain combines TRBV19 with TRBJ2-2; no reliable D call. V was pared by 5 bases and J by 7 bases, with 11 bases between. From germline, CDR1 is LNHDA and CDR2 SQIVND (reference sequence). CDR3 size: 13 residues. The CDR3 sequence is CASSHNVLGELFF. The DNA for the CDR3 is TGTGCCAGTAGTCACAATGTCCTCGGGGAGCTGTTTTTT.